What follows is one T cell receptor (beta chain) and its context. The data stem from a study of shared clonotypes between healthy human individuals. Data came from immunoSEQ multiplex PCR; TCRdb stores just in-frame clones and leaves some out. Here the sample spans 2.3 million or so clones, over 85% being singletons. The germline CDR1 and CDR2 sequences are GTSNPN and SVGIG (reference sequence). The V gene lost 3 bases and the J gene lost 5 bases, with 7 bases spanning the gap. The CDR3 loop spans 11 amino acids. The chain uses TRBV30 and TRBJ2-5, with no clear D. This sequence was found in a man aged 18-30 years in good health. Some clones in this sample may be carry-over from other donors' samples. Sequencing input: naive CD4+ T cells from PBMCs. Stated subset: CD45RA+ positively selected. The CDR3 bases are TGTGCCTGGAGGGCCCCCGAGACCCAGTACTTC. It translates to CAWRAPETQYF. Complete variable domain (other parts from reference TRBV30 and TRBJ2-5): SQTIHQWPATLVQPVGSPLSLECTVEGTSNPNLYWYRQAAGRGLQLLFYSVGIGQISSEVPQNLSASRPQDRQFILSSKKLLLSDSGFYLCAWRAPETQYFGPGTRLLVL.